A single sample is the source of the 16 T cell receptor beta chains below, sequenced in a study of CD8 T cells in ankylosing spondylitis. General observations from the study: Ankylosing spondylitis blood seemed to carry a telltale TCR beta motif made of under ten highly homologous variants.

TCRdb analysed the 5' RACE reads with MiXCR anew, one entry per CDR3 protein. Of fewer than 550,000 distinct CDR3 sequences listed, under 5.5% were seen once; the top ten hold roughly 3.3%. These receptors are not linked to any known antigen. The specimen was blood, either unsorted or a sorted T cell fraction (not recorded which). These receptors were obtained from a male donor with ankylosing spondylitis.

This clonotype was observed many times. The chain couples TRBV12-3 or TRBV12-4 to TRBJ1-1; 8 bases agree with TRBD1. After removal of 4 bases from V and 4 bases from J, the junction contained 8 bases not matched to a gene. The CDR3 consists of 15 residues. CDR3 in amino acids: CASSYLQGDGTEAFF. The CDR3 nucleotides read TGTGCCAGCAGTTACCTACAGGGGGACGGCACTGAAGCTTTCTTT.

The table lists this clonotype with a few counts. Written as DNA, the CDR3 is TGCGCCAGCAGCCTTGTACGGGACAGCGGAAACACCATATATTTT. Protein: CASSLVRDSGNTIYF. This chain connects TRBV4-1 to TRBJ1-3, with 7 bases matching TRBD1. The CDR3 runs 15 residues. With 4 bases clipped from V and 4 bases from J, the junction kept 7 bases outside the gene matches. The V gene's germline CDR1 is MGHRA and CDR2 YSYEKL.

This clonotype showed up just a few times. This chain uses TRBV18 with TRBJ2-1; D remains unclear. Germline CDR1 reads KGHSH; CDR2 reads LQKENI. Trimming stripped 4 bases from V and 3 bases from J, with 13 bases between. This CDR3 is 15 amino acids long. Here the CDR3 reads CASSLIVADYNEQFF. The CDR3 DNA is TGTGCCAGCTCACTAATCGTGGCGGACTACAATGAGCAGTTCTTC.

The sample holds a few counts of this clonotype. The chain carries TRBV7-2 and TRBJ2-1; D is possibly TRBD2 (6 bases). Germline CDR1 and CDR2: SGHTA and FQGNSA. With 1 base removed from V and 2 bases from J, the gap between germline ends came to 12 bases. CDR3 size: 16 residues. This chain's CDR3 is CASSLDGGTAYNEQFF. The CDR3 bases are TGTGCCAGCAGCTTAGACGGCGGGACCGCCTACAATGAGCAGTTCTTC.

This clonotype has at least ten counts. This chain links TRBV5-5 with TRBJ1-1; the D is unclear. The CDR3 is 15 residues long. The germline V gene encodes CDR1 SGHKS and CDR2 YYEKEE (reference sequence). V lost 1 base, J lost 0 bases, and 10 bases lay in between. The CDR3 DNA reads TGTGCCAGCAGCTTGATTGCAGATTTGAACACTGAAGCTTTCTTT. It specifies CASSLIADLNTEAFF. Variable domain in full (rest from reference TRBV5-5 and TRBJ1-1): DAGVTQSPTHLIKTRGQQVTLRCSPISGHKSVSWYQQVLGQGPQFIFQYYEKEERGRGNFPDRFSARQFPNYSSELNVNALLLGDSALYLCASSLIADLNTEAFFGQGTRLTVV.

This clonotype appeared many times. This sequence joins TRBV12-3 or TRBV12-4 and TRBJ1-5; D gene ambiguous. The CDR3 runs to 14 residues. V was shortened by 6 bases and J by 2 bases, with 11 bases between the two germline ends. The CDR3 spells CASSLYVGNQPQHF. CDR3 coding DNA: TGTGCCAGCAGCCTCTATGTTGGCAATCAGCCCCAGCATTTT.

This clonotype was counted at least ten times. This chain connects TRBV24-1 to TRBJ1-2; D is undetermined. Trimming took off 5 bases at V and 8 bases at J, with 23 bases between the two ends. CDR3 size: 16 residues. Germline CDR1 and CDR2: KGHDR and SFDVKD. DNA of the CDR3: TGTGCCACCAGTGGTTTCGCCGAAGGCGTCCAAGGGGGCTACACCTTC. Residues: CATSGFAEGVQGGYTF.

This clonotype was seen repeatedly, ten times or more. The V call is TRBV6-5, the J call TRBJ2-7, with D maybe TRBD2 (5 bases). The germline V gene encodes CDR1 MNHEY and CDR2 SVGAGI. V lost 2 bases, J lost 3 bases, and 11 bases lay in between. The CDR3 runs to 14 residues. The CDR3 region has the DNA TGTGCCAGCAGTTACCGGGATCCCTACTACGAGCAGTACTTC. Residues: CASSYRDPYYEQYF.

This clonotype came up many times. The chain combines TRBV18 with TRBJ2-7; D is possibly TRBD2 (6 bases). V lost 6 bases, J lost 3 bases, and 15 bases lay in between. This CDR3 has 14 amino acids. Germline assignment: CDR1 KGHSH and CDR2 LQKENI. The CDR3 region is CASSGGLNGYEQYF. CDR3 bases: TGTGCCAGCTCCGGAGGGCTAAACGGCTACGAGCAGTACTTC.

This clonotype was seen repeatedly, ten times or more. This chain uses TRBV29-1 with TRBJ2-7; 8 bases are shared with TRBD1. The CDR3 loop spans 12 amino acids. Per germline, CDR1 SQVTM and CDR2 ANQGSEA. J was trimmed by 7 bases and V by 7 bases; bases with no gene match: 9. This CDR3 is CSAVQGAGEQYF. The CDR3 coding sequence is TGCAGCGCCGTTCAGGGGGCGGGTGAGCAGTACTTC.

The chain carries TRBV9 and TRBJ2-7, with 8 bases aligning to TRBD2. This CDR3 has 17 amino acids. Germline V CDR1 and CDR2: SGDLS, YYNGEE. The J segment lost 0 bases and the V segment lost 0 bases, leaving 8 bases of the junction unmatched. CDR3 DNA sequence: TGTGCCAGCAGCGTAGGTGGTAGCGGGGCCTTCTCCTACGAGCAGTACTTC. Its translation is CASSVGGSGAFSYEQYF.

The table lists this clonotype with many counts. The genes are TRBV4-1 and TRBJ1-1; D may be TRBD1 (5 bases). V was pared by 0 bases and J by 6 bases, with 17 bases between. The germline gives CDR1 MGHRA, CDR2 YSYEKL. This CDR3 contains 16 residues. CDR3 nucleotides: TGCGCCAGCAGCCAAGATAGGCGGACAAGATTCTCTGAAGCTTTCTTT. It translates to CASSQDRRTRFSEAFF.

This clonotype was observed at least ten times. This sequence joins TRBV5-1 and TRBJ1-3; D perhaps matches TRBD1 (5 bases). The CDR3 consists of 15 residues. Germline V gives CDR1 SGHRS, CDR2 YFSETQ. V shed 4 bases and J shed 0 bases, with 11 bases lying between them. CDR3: CASSHGTNSGNTIYF. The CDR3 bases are TGCGCCAGCAGCCACGGGACTAACTCTGGAAACACCATATATTTT.

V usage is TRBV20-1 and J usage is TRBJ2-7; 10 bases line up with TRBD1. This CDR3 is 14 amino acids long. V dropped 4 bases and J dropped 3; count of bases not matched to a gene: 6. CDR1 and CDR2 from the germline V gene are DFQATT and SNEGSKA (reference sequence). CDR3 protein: CSAIPGTGDYEQYF. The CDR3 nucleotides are TGCAGTGCTATCCCCGGGACAGGGGACTACGAGCAGTACTTC.

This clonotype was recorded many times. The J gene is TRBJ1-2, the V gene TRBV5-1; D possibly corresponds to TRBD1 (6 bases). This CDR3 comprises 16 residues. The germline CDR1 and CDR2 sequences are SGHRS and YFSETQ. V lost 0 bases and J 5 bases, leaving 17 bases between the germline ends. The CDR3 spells CASSLASGPGVYGYTF. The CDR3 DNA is TGCGCCAGCAGCTTGGCCTCGGGGCCAGGGGTTTATGGCTACACCTTC. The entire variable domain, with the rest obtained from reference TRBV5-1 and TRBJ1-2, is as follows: KAGVTQTPRYLIKTRGQQVTLSCSPISGHRSVSWYQQTPGQGLQFLFEYFSETQRNKGNFPGRFSGRQFSNSRSEMNVSTLELGDSALYLCASSLASGPGVYGYTFGSGTRLTVV.

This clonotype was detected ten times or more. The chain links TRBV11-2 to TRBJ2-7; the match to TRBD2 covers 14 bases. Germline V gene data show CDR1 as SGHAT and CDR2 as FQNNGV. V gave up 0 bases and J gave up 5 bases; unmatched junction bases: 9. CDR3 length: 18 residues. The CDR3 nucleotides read TGTGCCAGCAGCTTAGATTTACCCTGGACTAGCGGGAGGAACGAGCAGTACTTC. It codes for CASSLDLPWTSGRNEQYF.